Following are 28 T cell receptor beta chains from one sample sequenced in a study of a mutant IDH1 vaccine in newly diagnosed glioma. The antigens for these receptors are not known. Sequencing used immunoSEQ multiplex PCR; TCRdb keeps in-frame clones, though not all of them. The repertoire holds about 28,000 clones, 75% to 90% seen once, with roughly 3.5% in the top ten. Time point specified: week 5, during vaccination. Vaccination comprised doses that each held 300 ug of mutant IDH1 20-mer peptide, plus topical imiquimod. Specimen: peripheral blood mononuclear cells (PBMCs), collected from a glioma patient whose treatment included an IDH1 peptide vaccine. These receptors came from a woman between 40 and 55 years old with glioma. Some clones in this sample may be carry-over from other donors' samples.

The chain has TRBV5-6 and TRBJ2-7; TRBD2 might be the D (6 bases). Per the germline V gene, CDR1 is SGHDT and CDR2 is YYEEEE. This CDR3 comprises 14 residues. Trimming took 4 bases from V and 0 from J, leaving 11 bases between them. The CDR3 loop is CASSTGVFSYEQYF. DNA for the CDR3: TGTGCCAGCAGCACGGGGGTTTTCTCCTACGAGCAGTACTTC.

The rearrangement links TRBV2 to TRBJ2-6, with 8 positions matching TRBD1. This CDR3 has 17 residues. The J segment lost 0 bases and the V segment lost 10 bases, leaving 11 bases of the junction unmatched. CDR1 SNHLY and CDR2 FYNNEI come from the germline V gene. CDR3 DNA: TGTGCCATCTCGGACAGGGACCCTTTCTCTGGGGCCAACGTCCTGACTTTC. Amino acid sequence: CAISDRDPFSGANVLTF.

This clone was counted between two and nine times. The CDR3 sequence: CASGANYGYTF. In nucleotides, the CDR3 is TGTGCCAGCGGGGCTAACTATGGCTACACCTTC. The chain uses TRBV28 and TRBJ1-2; D is unclear. The length of the CDR3 is 11 residues. V was cut by 8 bases and J by 0 bases, with 4 bases left in between. CDR1 MDHEN and CDR2 SYDVKM come from the germline V gene.

With regard to this clone: Different DNA sequences within this sample yield the same CDR3. The rearrangement joins TRBV5-6 to TRBJ2-6; D call uncertain. V lost 3 bases to trimming and J lost 2 bases, with 0 bases between them. The germline CDR1 and CDR2 sequences are SGHDT and YYEEEE. There are 12 residues in the CDR3. The CDR3 bases are TGTGCCAGCAGCTCTGGGGCCAACGTCCTGACTTTC. It specifies CASSSGANVLTF. The variable domain in full, completed from reference TRBV5-6 and TRBJ2-6, reads DAGVTQSPTHLIKTRGQQVTLRCSPKSGHDTVSWYQQALGQGPQFIFQYYEEEERQRGNFPDRFSGHQFPNYSSELNVNALLLGDSALYLCASSSGANVLTFGAGSRLTVL.

The chain employs TRBV9 and TRBJ1-6, with a possible D match to TRBD1 (6 bases). The length of the CDR3 is 15 residues. With 3 bases removed from V and 7 bases from J, the gap between germline ends came to 14 bases. Germline assignment: CDR1 SGDLS and CDR2 YYNGEE. The CDR3 here is CASSEARGGNSPLHF. CDR3 DNA sequence: TGTGCCAGCAGCGAGGCGAGGGGGGGGAATTCACCCCTCCACTTT.

This chain connects TRBV5-4 to TRBJ2-4, with D uncertain. V was cut by 4 bases and J by 0 bases, with 20 bases left in between. CDR1 is SGHNT and CDR2 is YYREEE in the germline V gene (reference sequence). The CDR3 spans 18 residues. The CDR3, as DNA: TGTGCCAGCAGCCACGGACCGAGAGACTTAGTAGCCAAAAACATTCAGTACTTC. Translated: CASSHGPRDLVAKNIQYF.

This clone was counted a single time. The chain employs TRBV9 and TRBJ2-1, with TRBD1 matching over 7 bases. CDR3 length equals 14 residues. V lost 4 bases, J lost 6 bases, and 7 bases stayed unmatched. CDR1 and CDR2 (germline): SGDLS, YYNGEE. CDR3 bases: TGTGCCAGCAGCCCCCGACAGGGAATCAATGAGCAGTTCTTC. This translates into CASSPRQGINEQFF.

This clone was counted once. The chain carries TRBV28 and TRBJ2-5; 7 nucleotides line up with TRBD2. CDR3 length: 18 residues. Germline loops: CDR1 MDHEN, CDR2 SYDVKM. The V and J ends lost 1 base and 1 base, in that order; junction bases with no gene match: 12. The CDR3 sequence: CASSLLVGGGKSQETQYF. CDR3 bases: TGTGCCAGCAGTTTATTAGTTGGCGGGGGAAAGTCCCAAGAGACCCAGTACTTC. Variable domain in full (rest from reference TRBV28 and TRBJ2-5): DVKVTQSSRYLVKRTGEKVFLECVQDMDHENMFWYRQDPGLGLRLIYFSYDVKMKEKGDIPEGYSVSREKKERFSLILESASTNQTSMYLCASSLLVGGGKSQETQYFGPGTRLLVL.

This clone was detected once. The chain employs TRBV5-1 and TRBJ1-4; D unclear. V gave up 0 bases and J gave up 5 bases, with 11 bases separating them. Germline V CDR1 and CDR2: SGHRS, YFSETQ. The CDR3 consists of 15 residues. For the CDR3, the DNA is TGCGCCAGCAGCTTGGAAAGGCAGCCAAATGAAAAACTGTTTTTT. It yields the protein CASSLERQPNEKLFF.

This chain uses TRBV28 with TRBJ2-2; D remains unclear. The CDR3 contains 12 residues. In germline, CDR1 is MDHEN, CDR2 SYDVKM. V shed 2 bases and J shed 5 bases, with 3 bases lying between them. This CDR3 reads CASSLRTGELFF. The CDR3 DNA follows: TGTGCCAGCAGTTTAAGAACCGGGGAGCTGTTTTTT. Combining the CDR3 with reference TRBV28 and TRBJ2-2 gives the whole variable domain DVKVTQSSRYLVKRTGEKVFLECVQDMDHENMFWYRQDPGLGLRLIYFSYDVKMKEKGDIPEGYSVSREKKERFSLILESASTNQTSMYLCASSLRTGELFFGEGSRLTVL.

The chain recombines TRBV7-2 with TRBJ2-3, with 8 bases that match TRBD2. Germline CDR1 SGHTA, CDR2 FQGNSA. V was pared by 0 bases and J by 9 bases, with 23 bases of the junction left unmatched. This CDR3 is built from 20 residues. The CDR3 DNA is TGTGCCAGCAGCTTAGCCCTGCGTGAGTTGACGGGGGGGCTAAGGGGGACGCAGTATTTT. This translates into CASSLALRELTGGLRGTQYF.

The rearrangement joins TRBV11-3 to TRBJ1-1; possible D gene TRBD1, 5 bases. The ends were cut back, 0 bases at V and 6 bases at J, with 17 bases in the middle. Looked up from germline, CDR1 is SGHNT and CDR2 is YENEEA. The CDR3 consists of 16 residues. The CDR3 loop reads CASSLDGRGGSAEAFF. As DNA, the CDR3 is TGTGCCAGCAGCTTAGATGGCCGGGGGGGTAGCGCTGAAGCTTTCTTT.

This clone was observed a single time. Written as DNA, the CDR3 is TGTGCCAGCAGTCGAGGGTCAGGCACAGATACGCAGTATTTT. It encodes CASSRGSGTDTQYF. This sequence joins TRBV6-5 and TRBJ2-3; a possible D gene is TRBD2 (5 bases). V was trimmed by 5 bases and J by 1 base, leaving 10 bases between them. This CDR3 region has 14 residues. CDR1 and CDR2 from the germline V gene are MNHEY and SVGAGI.

The chain employs TRBV5-5 and TRBJ2-7, with D unclear. Trimming cost V 2 bases and J 2 bases, with 8 bases left between them. This CDR3 region has 13 residues. Per germline, CDR1 SGHKS and CDR2 YYEKEE (reference sequence). The CDR3 region has the DNA TGTGCCAGCAGCTTCACGGCGGCCTACGAGCAGTACTTC. It translates to CASSFTAAYEQYF.

The chain joins TRBV9 to TRBJ2-1, with D perhaps matching TRBD1 or TRBD2 (5 bases each). The CDR3 extends over 15 amino acids. Looked up from germline, CDR1 is SGDLS and CDR2 is YYNGEE. V shed 2 bases and J shed 3 bases, with 12 bases lying between them. The CDR3 loop is CASSVERGGYNEQFF. The CDR3 DNA follows: TGTGCCAGCAGCGTGGAGAGGGGCGGCTACAATGAGCAGTTCTTC.

The chain recombines TRBV5-1 with TRBJ1-4; a possible D gene is TRBD1 (5 bases). The CDR3 runs to 15 residues. V was clipped by 5 bases and J by 8 bases, with 19 bases between them. The germline V gene encodes CDR1 SGHRS and CDR2 YFSETQ. CDR3 sequence reads: CASRLGEAGYEKLFF. In DNA form, the CDR3 reads TGCGCCAGCAGGCTGGGGGAGGCGGGCTACGAAAAACTGTTTTTT. The complete variable domain, with remaining parts taken from reference TRBV5-1 and TRBJ1-4, reads KAGVTQTPRYLIKTRGQQVTLSCSPISGHRSVSWYQQTPGQGLQFLFEYFSETQRNKGNFPGRFSGRQFSNSRSEMNVSTLELGDSALYLCASRLGEAGYEKLFFGSGTQLSVL.

This sequence joins TRBV5-1 and TRBJ2-5; tentative D call: TRBD1 (5 bases). Per germline, CDR1 SGHRS and CDR2 YFSETQ. Trimming left V 7 bases short and J 3 bases short, with 19 bases between. There are 15 residues in the CDR3. CDR3 sequence: CASQLYRTIKETQYF. Written as DNA, the CDR3 is TGCGCCAGCCAACTTTATCGGACAATAAAAGAGACCCAGTACTTC.

This chain uses TRBV15 with TRBJ1-3, with D uncertain. CDR1 is LNHNV, CDR2 YYDKDF, per germline (reference sequence). V was trimmed by 0 bases and J by 0 bases, leaving 9 bases between them. The CDR3 consists of 16 residues. The DNA for the CDR3 is TGTGCCACCAGCAGAGATCGCAGCGTCTCTGGAAACACCATATATTTT. It codes for CATSRDRSVSGNTIYF.

The chain recombines TRBV28 with TRBJ2-7; TRBD1 matches at 8 bases. V was clipped by 7 bases and J by 6 bases; unmatched bases: 8. Germline assignment: CDR1 MDHEN and CDR2 SYDVKM. The CDR3 sequence is 13 residues long. CDR3 DNA sequence: TGTGCCAGCATCCGGACAGGGCTTCCCGAGCAGTACTTC. Protein product: CASIRTGLPEQYF.

The chain combines TRBV4-1 with TRBJ2-2; 9 nucleotides line up with TRBD1. The CDR3 is 15 residues long. The junction had 3 bases not matched to a gene; V was cut back by 0 bases and J by 7 bases. The germline gives CDR1 MGHRA, CDR2 YSYEKL. The CDR3 coding sequence is TGCGCCAGCAGCCAAGAGGGACAGGGCATCGGGGAGCTGTTTTTT. It codes for CASSQEGQGIGELFF.

This chain joins TRBV15 and TRBJ1-5; unclear D gene. Germline CDR1 and CDR2: LNHNV and YYDKDF (reference sequence). CDR3 length: 13 amino acids. The ends were cut back, 5 bases at V and 3 bases at J, with 8 bases in the middle. The CDR3 bases are TGTGCCACCAGCGGGCAGATCAATCAGCCCCAGCATTTT. Translating gives CATSGQINQPQHF.

V is TRBV7-9 and J is TRBJ2-3; D not resolved. Germline V gene sequence: CDR1 SEHNR, CDR2 FQNEAQ (reference sequence). This CDR3 is 14 amino acids long. Trimming left V 1 base short and J 4 bases short, with 9 bases between. This chain's CDR3 is CASSLGAAADTQYF. In nucleotides, the CDR3 is TGTGCCAGCAGCTTAGGGGCGGCGGCAGATACGCAGTATTTT.

This clone was observed a single time. The gene calls are TRBV7-3 and TRBJ2-3; possible D gene TRBD2, 5 bases. V lost 3 bases and J lost 5, with 18 bases in between. Germline V lookup: CDR1 SGHTA, CDR2 FQGTGA. This CDR3 spans 16 amino acids. This CDR3 reads CASSFLGRAGVDTQYF. The CDR3 DNA follows: TGTGCCAGCAGCTTCTTGGGGAGAGCCGGGGTAGATACGCAGTATTTT.

The gene calls are TRBV2 and TRBJ2-7; weak D call: TRBD1 (7 bases). The V end was cut by 7 bases, the J end by 2 bases, with 15 bases between. This CDR3 contains 14 residues. Germline loops: CDR1 SNHLY, CDR2 FYNNEI. The CDR3 spells CASKMEGATYEQYF. The CDR3 DNA follows: TGTGCCAGCAAAATGGAGGGGGCGACCTACGAGCAGTACTTC.

The rearrangement joins TRBV9 to TRBJ1-1, with a tentative D call TRBD1 (5 bases). The CDR3 is made up of 13 amino acids. V lost 3 bases and J lost 9, with 15 bases in between. Germline V gives CDR1 SGDLS, CDR2 YYNGEE. CDR3 in amino acids: CASSDPSGGKAFF. The CDR3 DNA sequence: TGTGCCAGCAGCGACCCCTCCGGGGGGAAAGCTTTCTTT.

The J gene is TRBJ2-1, the V gene TRBV27; a possible D gene is TRBD1 (6 bases). The germline V and J ends were trimmed by 5 bases and 12 bases, with 26 bases remaining between them. Germline-derived CDR1 and CDR2 are MNHEY and SMNVEV (reference sequence). CDR3 length: 16 amino acids. The CDR3 sequence is CASSLSALTGSRGQFF. The CDR3 bases are TGTGCCAGCAGTCTAAGCGCCCTCACAGGGTCAAGGGGGCAGTTCTTC.

The chain recombines TRBV5-1 with TRBJ2-5, with D maybe TRBD2 (7 bases). Germline CDR1 reads SGHRS; CDR2 reads YFSETQ. Trimming removed 3 bases at V and 2 bases at J, with 11 bases between. This CDR3 region has 14 residues. CDR3 protein: CASSWTRGQETQYF. In nucleotides, the CDR3 is TGCGCCAGCAGCTGGACTAGGGGGCAAGAGACCCAGTACTTC.

The chain employs TRBV11-3 and TRBJ2-7; D gene uncertain. Germline V gives CDR1 SGHNT, CDR2 YENEEA. The germline V and J ends were trimmed by 5 bases and 2 bases, with 10 bases remaining between them. The CDR3 is 13 amino acids. The CDR3 loop is CASSRGTPYEQYF. The CDR3 region has the DNA TGTGCCAGCAGCCGAGGAACCCCCTACGAGCAGTACTTC.